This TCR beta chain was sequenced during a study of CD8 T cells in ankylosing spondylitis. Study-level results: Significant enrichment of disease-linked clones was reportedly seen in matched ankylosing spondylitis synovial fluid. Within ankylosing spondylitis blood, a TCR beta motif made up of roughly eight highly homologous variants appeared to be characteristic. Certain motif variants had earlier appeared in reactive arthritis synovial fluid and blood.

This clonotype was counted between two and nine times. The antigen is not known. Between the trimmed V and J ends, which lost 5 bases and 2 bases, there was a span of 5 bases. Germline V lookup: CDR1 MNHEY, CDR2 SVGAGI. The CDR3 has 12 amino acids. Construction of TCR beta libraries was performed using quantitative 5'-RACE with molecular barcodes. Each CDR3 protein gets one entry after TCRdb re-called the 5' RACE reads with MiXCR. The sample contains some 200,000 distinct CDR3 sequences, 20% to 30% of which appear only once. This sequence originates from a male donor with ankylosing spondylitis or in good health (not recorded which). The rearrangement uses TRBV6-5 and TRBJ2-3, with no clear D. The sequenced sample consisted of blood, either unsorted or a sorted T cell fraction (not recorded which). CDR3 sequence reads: CASSDNTDTQYF. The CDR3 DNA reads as TGTGCCAGCAGTGACAACACAGATACGCAGTATTTT.